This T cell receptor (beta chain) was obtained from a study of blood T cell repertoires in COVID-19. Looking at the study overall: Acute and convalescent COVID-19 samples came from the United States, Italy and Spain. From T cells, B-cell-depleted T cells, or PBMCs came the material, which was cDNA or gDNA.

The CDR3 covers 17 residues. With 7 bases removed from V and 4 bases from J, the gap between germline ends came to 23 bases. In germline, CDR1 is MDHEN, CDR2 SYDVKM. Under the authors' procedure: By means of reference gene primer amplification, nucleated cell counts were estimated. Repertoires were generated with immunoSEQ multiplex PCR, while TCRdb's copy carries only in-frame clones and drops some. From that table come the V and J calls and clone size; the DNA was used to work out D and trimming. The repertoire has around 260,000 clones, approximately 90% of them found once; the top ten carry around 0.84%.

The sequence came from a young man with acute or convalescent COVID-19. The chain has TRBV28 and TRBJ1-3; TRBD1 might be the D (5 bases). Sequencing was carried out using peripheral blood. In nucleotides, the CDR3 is TGTGCCAGCACCGTCGGGGGGAACCCAGTGTCGGGAAACACCATATATTTT. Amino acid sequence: CASTVGGNPVSGNTIYF. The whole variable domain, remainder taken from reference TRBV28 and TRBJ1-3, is DVKVTQSSRYLVKRTGEKVFLECVQDMDHENMFWYRQDPGLGLRLIYFSYDVKMKEKGDIPEGYSVSREKKERFSLILESASTNQTSMYLCASTVGGNPVSGNTIYFGEGSWLTVV.